The sequence of this T cell receptor beta chain was determined in a study of blood T cell repertoires in COVID-19. Study at large: Sites across the United States, Italy and Spain contributed samples from acute and convalescent COVID-19. T cells, B-cell-depleted T cells, or PBMCs provided the cDNA or gDNA that served as material.

Source study methods: It was from reference gene primer amplification that nucleated cell counts were estimated. Sequencing used immunoSEQ multiplex PCR; TCRdb keeps in-frame clones, though not all of them. That table supplies the V and J calls and clone size; D and trimming were determined from the DNA. Here the sample spans approximately 280,000 clones, roughly 84% being singletons. This CDR3 region has 17 residues. V was pared by 1 base and J by 5 bases, with 11 bases of the junction left unmatched. Germline assignment: CDR1 SGHRS and CDR2 YFSETQ. Enrolment of Seattle patients took place during active infection, and they were followed longitudinally.

The origin of this receptor is a human donor with COVID-19, enrolled during active disease. The donor label of this sample is uncertain. The sequencing sample was made of peripheral blood. This sequence joins TRBV5-1 and TRBJ2-5; 10 nucleotides agree with TRBD1. CDR3 nucleotides: TGCGCCAGCAGCTTGACGGGACAGGGGTTTCCCCGGGAGACCCAGTACTTC. It translates to CASSLTGQGFPRETQYF.